One sample yielded the 9 T cell receptor beta chains listed below, sequenced in a study of CD8 T cells in Susac syndrome. It was with random hexamers that about 0.45 to 1 ug RNA was reverse transcribed. Using its own MiXCR run on the immunoSEQ multiplex PCR reads, TCRdb lists one record per CDR3 protein. Of fewer than 85,000 distinct CDR3 sequences detected, approximately 95% appear once; the ten largest clones hold 0.52%. Sequencing input: CD8+ T cells from PBMCs. The origin of the receptors is a human donor with Susac syndrome.

This chain joins TRBV29-1 and TRBJ1-2, with 7 bases lining up with TRBD1. The CDR3 totals 12 residues. The V segment lost 4 bases and the J segment 6 bases; nucleotides outside the gene matches: 5. Germline lookup yields CDR1 SQVTM and CDR2 ANQGSEA. The CDR3 sequence is CSVVTRGNGYTF. The CDR3 coding sequence is TGCAGCGTTGTTACCAGGGGGAATGGCTACACCTTC.

Here the CDR3 reads CSVRGDSNEKLFF. In nucleotides, the CDR3 is TGCAGTGTCAGGGGGGACTCCAATGAAAAACTGTTTTTT. The chain carries TRBV20-1 and TRBJ1-4; TRBD1 matches at 7 bases. Germline V CDR1 and CDR2: DFQATT, SNEGSKA (reference sequence). V dropped 7 bases and J dropped 5; count of bases not matched to a gene: 7. The CDR3 sequence is 13 residues long.

The V and J genes are TRBV6-5 and TRBJ2-5; 8 bases align to TRBD1. CDR3 length equals 14 residues. The ends lost 6 bases at V and 5 bases at J; junction bases unmatched: 8. Germline V lookup: CDR1 MNHEY, CDR2 SVGAGI. CDR3 bases: TGTGCCAGCAGCCCAACGGGGGACAGGGAGACCCAGTACTTC. Its translation: CASSPTGDRETQYF.

The V gene is TRBV14, the J gene TRBJ2-2, with D unresolved. CDR3 size: 15 residues. Trimming shortened V by 2 bases and J by 6 bases, and 13 bases separated the two germline ends. Per the germline V gene, CDR1 is SGHDN and CDR2 is FVKESK. CDR3 coding DNA: TGTGCCAGCAGCCAAATTTCCGGAATCGCCGGGGAGCTGTTTTTT. Protein sequence: CASSQISGIAGELFF.

The chain links TRBV9 to TRBJ2-1; 8 bases match TRBD2. Looked up from germline, CDR1 is SGDLS and CDR2 is YYNGEE. There are 16 residues in the CDR3. V lost 0 bases to trimming and J lost 9 bases; unmatched junction nucleotides: 11. The CDR3 nucleotides are TGTGCCAGCAGCGTAGCTTGGGACGGGGGGGGCGGTGAGCAGTTCTTC. Amino acids: CASSVAWDGGGGEQFF.

The rearrangement uses TRBV6-1 and TRBJ2-7, with no clear D. This CDR3 contains 12 residues. Germline V gene sequence: CDR1 MNHNS, CDR2 SASEGT. Deletions cut 6 bases from V and 0 bases from J, with 6 bases between. The CDR3 here is CASRGSSYEQYF. The CDR3 bases are TGTGCCAGCAGAGGCAGCTCCTACGAGCAGTACTTC.

The genes are TRBV5-8 and TRBJ2-1; perhaps D is TRBD1 or TRBD2 (6 bases each). CDR3 length: 15 residues. V lost 0 bases, J lost 4 bases, and 11 bases lay in between. CDR1 is SGHTS, CDR2 YDEGEE, per germline. The CDR3 DNA follows: TGTGCCAGCAGCTTGGCCGGGGGCACGTACAATGAGCAGTTCTTC. This encodes CASSLAGGTYNEQFF.

This clonotype was seen a handful of times. The DNA of the CDR3 is TGTGCCAGCAGCGGTGGGGGAGGGGGTGGTTACAATGAGCAGTTCTTC. This translates into CASSGGGGGGYNEQFF. The chain couples TRBV9 to TRBJ2-1; D may be TRBD2 (7 bases). This CDR3 contains 16 residues. The germline V gene encodes CDR1 SGDLS and CDR2 YYNGEE. V lost 3 bases and J 4 bases, leaving 17 bases between the germline ends.

The V and J genes are TRBV27 and TRBJ1-6, with a possible D match to TRBD1 (5 bases). Trimming took 6 bases from V and 5 from J, leaving 14 bases between them. Looked up from germline, CDR1 is MNHEY and CDR2 is SMNVEV (reference sequence). The CDR3 runs 15 residues. CDR3 residues: CASRAQDPHNSPLHF. The DNA of the CDR3 is TGTGCCAGCAGGGCACAGGATCCTCATAATTCACCCCTCCACTTT.